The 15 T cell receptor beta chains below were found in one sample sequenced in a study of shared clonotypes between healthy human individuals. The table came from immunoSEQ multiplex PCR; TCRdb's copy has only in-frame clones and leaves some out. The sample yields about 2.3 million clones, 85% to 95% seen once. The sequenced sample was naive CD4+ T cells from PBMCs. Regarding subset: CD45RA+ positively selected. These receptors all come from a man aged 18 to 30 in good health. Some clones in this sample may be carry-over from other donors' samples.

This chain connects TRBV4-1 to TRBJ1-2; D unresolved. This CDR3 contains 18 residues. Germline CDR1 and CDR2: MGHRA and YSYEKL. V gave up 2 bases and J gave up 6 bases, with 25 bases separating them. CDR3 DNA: TGCGCCAGCAGCCAAAGATACCCGCCGCCGGCAGCTGAGAATGGCTACACCTTC. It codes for CASSQRYPPPAAENGYTF.

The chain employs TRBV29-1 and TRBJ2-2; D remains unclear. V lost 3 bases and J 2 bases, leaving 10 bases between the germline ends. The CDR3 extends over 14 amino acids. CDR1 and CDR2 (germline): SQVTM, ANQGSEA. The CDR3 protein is CSVDWPRNTGELFF. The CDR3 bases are TGCAGCGTTGATTGGCCGAGAAACACCGGGGAGCTGTTTTTT.

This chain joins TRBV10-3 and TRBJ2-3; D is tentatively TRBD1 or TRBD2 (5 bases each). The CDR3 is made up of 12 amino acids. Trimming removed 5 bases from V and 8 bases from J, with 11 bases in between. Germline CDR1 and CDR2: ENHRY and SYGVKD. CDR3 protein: CAISSPGGTQYF. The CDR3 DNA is TGTGCCATCAGTTCCCCTGGGGGTACGCAGTATTTT.

CDR3 amino acids: CASARGVNTEAFF. In DNA, the CDR3 is TGTGCCAGCGCCAGGGGTGTGAACACTGAAGCTTTCTTT. This chain links TRBV7-9 with TRBJ1-1; perhaps TRBD1 as D (6 bases). CDR3 size: 13 residues. Germline V gene lookup returns CDR1 SEHNR and CDR2 FQNEAQ (reference sequence). Trimming removed 8 bases from V and 0 bases from J, with 10 bases in between.

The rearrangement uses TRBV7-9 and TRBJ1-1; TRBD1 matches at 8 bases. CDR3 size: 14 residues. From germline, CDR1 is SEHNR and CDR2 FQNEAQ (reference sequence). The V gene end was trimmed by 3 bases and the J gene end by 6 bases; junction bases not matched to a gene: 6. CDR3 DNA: TGTGCCAGCAGCTTTCCCGGACAGGGCCCTGAAGCTTTCTTT. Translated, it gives CASSFPGQGPEAFF.

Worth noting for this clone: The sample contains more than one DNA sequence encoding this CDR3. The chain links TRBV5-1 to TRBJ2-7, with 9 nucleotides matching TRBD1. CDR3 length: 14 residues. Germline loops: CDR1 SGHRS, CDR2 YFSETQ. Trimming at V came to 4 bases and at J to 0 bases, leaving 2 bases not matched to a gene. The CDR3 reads CASSRTGDSYEQYF. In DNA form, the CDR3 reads TGCGCCAGCAGCCGGACAGGGGACTCCTACGAGCAGTACTTC.

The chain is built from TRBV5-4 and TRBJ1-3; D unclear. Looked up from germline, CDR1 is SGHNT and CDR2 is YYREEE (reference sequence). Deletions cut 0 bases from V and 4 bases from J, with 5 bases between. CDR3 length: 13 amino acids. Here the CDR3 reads CASSLGVGNTIYF. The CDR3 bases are TGTGCCAGCAGCTTGGGGGTCGGAAACACCATATATTTT.

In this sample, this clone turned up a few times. Written as DNA, the CDR3 is TGCGCCAGCAGCGAAGACAGCTTGAACACTGAAGCTTTCTTT. It codes for CASSEDSLNTEAFF. The chain recombines TRBV5-1 with TRBJ1-1; D may be TRBD1 (5 bases). The CDR3 is 14 residues long. Trimming removed 4 bases at V and 0 bases at J, with 10 bases between. CDR1 is SGHRS, CDR2 YFSETQ, per germline.

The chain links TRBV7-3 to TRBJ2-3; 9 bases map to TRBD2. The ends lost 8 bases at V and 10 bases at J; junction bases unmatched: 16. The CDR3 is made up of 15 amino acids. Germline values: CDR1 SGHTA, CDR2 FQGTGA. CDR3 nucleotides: TGTGCCAGCGGGGAAAGCGGGACTAGCCCTGGGGCGCAGTATTTT. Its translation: CASGESGTSPGAQYF.

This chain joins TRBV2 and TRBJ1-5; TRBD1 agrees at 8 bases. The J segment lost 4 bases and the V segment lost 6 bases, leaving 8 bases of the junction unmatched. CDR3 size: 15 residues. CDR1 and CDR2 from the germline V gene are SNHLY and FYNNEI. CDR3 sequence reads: CASSGGTGSNQPQHF. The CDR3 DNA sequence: TGTGCCAGCAGCGGGGGGACAGGAAGTAATCAGCCCCAGCATTTT.

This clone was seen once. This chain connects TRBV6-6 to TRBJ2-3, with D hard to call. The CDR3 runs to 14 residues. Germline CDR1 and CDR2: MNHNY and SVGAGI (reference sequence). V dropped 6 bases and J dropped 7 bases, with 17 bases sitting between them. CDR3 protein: CASRRAFGVHTQYF. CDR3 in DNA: TGTGCCAGCAGACGAGCATTCGGAGTTCATACGCAGTATTTT.

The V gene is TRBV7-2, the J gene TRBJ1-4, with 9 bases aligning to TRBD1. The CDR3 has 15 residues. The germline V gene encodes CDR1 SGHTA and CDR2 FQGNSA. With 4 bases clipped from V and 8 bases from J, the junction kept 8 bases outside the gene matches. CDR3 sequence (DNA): TGTGCCAGCAGCTCTCCGGGACAGGGTGAAGAAAAACTGTTTTTT. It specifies CASSSPGQGEEKLFF.

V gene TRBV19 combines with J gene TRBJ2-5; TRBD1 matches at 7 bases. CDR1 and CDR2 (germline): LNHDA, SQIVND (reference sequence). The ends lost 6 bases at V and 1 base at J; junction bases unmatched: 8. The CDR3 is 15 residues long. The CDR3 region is CASSARAGGQETQYF. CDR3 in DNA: TGTGCCAGTAGCGCCCGGGCAGGGGGCCAAGAGACCCAGTACTTC.

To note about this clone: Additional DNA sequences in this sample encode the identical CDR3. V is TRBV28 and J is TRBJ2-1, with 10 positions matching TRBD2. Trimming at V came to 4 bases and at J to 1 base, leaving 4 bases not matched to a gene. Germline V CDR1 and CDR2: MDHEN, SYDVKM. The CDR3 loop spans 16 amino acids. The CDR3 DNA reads TGTGCCAGCAGTTCCTGGACTAGCGGTTCCTACAATGAGCAGTTCTTC. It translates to CASSSWTSGSYNEQFF.

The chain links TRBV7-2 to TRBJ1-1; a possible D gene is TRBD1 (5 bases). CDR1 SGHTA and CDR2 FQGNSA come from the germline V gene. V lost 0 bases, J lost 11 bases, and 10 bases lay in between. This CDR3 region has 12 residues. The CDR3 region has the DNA TGTGCCAGCAGCTTAGCGGGACGGGAGGCTTTCTTT. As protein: CASSLAGREAFF.